The present entry profiles one T cell receptor beta chain with its context. Its antigen is undetermined. A second PCR, run for roughly 7 to 12 cycles, used a sample-barcoded 5' primer plus a J-beta primer mix. A 12-random-nucleotide template-switch adaptor tagged each cDNA molecule. Researchers report that each sample yielded at least 2.5 million CDR3-containing paired-end reads. Via MiXCR, TCRdb re-called the 5' RACE reads, giving one row per CDR3 protein. Seen here are 700,000 to 850,000 distinct CDR3 sequences, under 40% observed once, and the top ten hold over 10%. The CDR3 length is 11 residues. The ends were cut back, 8 bases at V and 3 bases at J, with 10 bases in the middle. Germline V gene lookup returns CDR1 DFQATT and CDR2 SNEGSKA (reference sequence). This sample stems from a study of blood T cells in healthy people across ages. The wider study: About one barcoded beta molecule was captured per two T cells (by template switching).

Regarding the study as a whole: When set beside aged donors, long-lived donors presented more naive CD4+ cells and higher diversity.

This clonotype was obtained from a young man in good health. The source material was blood. This chain uses TRBV20-1 with TRBJ1-2; no definite D call. For the CDR3, the DNA is TGCAGTATCCCGGCCCACTATGGCTACACCTTC. Protein: CSIPAHYGYTF.